Following are 30 T cell receptor beta chains from one sample sequenced in a study of CD8 T cells in Susac syndrome. An input of about 0.45 to 1 ug of RNA was subjected to reverse transcription using random hexamers. TCRdb itself ran the immunoSEQ multiplex PCR reads through MiXCR, one entry per CDR3 protein. The sample consists of tens of thousands of distinct CDR3 sequences, approximately 96% of them appearing once. The sequencing input was CD8+ T cells from PBMCs. Receptor source: a human donor with multiple sclerosis.

The rearrangement uses TRBV19 and TRBJ2-2; D may match TRBD1 or TRBD2 (5 bases each). This CDR3 has 14 residues. Germline loops: CDR1 LNHDA, CDR2 SQIVND (reference sequence). V lost 2 bases, J lost 7 bases, and 11 bases lay in between. The DNA of the CDR3 is TGTGCCAGTAGTATATGGGACGACGGCGGGGAGCTGTTTTTT. As protein: CASSIWDDGGELFF. Combining the CDR3 with reference TRBV19 and TRBJ2-2 gives the whole variable domain DGGITQSPKYLFRKEGQNVTLSCEQNLNHDAMYWYRQDPGQGLRLIYYSQIVNDFQKGDIAEGYSVSREKKESFPLTVTSAQKNPTAFYLCASSIWDDGGELFFGEGSRLTVL.

The rearrangement uses TRBV19 and TRBJ2-1; D uncertain. The V end lost 5 bases, the J end lost 6 bases, and 8 bases lay between the germline ends. This CDR3 has 12 amino acids. Germline V gives CDR1 LNHDA, CDR2 SQIVND (reference sequence). The CDR3 DNA reads TGTGCCAGTAGTCCCGGAATCAATGAGCAGTTCTTC. Amino acid sequence: CASSPGINEQFF.

The sample holds one count of this clonotype. The CDR3, as DNA: TGCGCCAGCAGCTTGGGGGGCATTAGGAAAGAGACCCAGTACTTC. This codes for CASSLGGIRKETQYF. The genes are TRBV5-1 and TRBJ2-5; the D gene is possibly TRBD1 (5 bases). V gave up 0 bases and J gave up 3 bases, with 12 bases separating them. The CDR3 is made up of 15 amino acids. Per germline, CDR1 SGHRS and CDR2 YFSETQ. The full variable domain, in which reference TRBV5-1 and TRBJ2-5 provide the parts outside the CDR3, is KAGVTQTPRYLIKTRGQQVTLSCSPISGHRSVSWYQQTPGQGLQFLFEYFSETQRNKGNFPGRFSGRQFSNSRSEMNVSTLELGDSALYLCASSLGGIRKETQYFGPGTRLLVL.

The V call is TRBV29-1, the J call TRBJ2-1; weak D call: TRBD1 (5 bases). The germline gives CDR1 SQVTM, CDR2 ANQGSEA. The CDR3 length is 13 residues. V was trimmed by 6 bases and J by 8 bases, leaving 17 bases between them. DNA for the CDR3: TGCAGCGTGGCTGTAGGCGTAGGGGATGAGCAGTTCTTC. Its translation is CSVAVGVGDEQFF.

This chain uses TRBV4-1 with TRBJ2-7, with D hard to call. V lost 1 base and J lost 2, with 9 bases in between. There are 14 residues in the CDR3. CDR1 is MGHRA, CDR2 YSYEKL, per germline. The DNA for the CDR3 is TGCGCCAGCAGCCAAGCGTTTCAGACCTACGAGCAGTACTTC. This sequence encodes CASSQAFQTYEQYF.

The chain recombines TRBV19 with TRBJ2-2, with a weak D call TRBD2 (5 bases). Trimming shortened V by 6 bases and J by 6 bases, and 14 bases separated the two germline ends. Germline V gene sequence: CDR1 LNHDA, CDR2 SQIVND (reference sequence). The CDR3 totals 14 residues. CDR3 in amino acids: CASSVTTGPGELFF. The DNA of the CDR3 is TGTGCCAGTAGCGTGACTACGGGCCCCGGGGAGCTGTTTTTT.

The V call is TRBV10-3, the J call TRBJ2-3; 12 bases align to TRBD2. The germline V gene has CDR1 ENHRY and CDR2 SYGVKD. This CDR3 is 16 amino acids long. V was pared by 2 bases and J by 5 bases, with 5 bases of the junction left unmatched. The CDR3 coding sequence is TGTGCCATCAGTGAGCTAGCGGGAGGGCCTGGAGATACGCAGTATTTT. Translated: CAISELAGGPGDTQYF.

The chain joins TRBV20-1 to TRBJ1-5, with TRBD1 as a possible D gene (5 bases). Germline-derived CDR1 and CDR2 are DFQATT and SNEGSKA (reference sequence). The CDR3 spans 16 residues. V lost 2 bases and J lost 12, with 26 bases in between. This CDR3 is CSARSHEQGEIINQHF. CDR3 bases: TGCAGTGCTAGATCCCACGAACAAGGGGAAATCATTAACCAGCATTTT.

This rearrangement joins TRBV2 to TRBJ2-1, with D possibly matching TRBD2 (5 bases). This CDR3 has 15 residues. CDR1 and CDR2 from the germline V gene are SNHLY and FYNNEI. V was shortened by 3 bases and J by 0 bases, with 9 bases between the two germline ends. This CDR3 is CASSESGVSYNEQFF. The CDR3 nucleotides read TGTGCCAGCAGTGAGAGCGGAGTCTCCTACAATGAGCAGTTCTTC.

J is TRBJ2-2 and V is TRBV29-1, with 8 positions matching TRBD1. CDR1 is SQVTM, CDR2 ANQGSEA, per germline. This CDR3 is 16 amino acids long. Trimming at V came to 0 bases and at J to 5 bases, leaving 8 bases not matched to a gene. In DNA, the CDR3 is TGCAGCGTTGAAGATCCGGCAGGGGGCTGGACCGGGGAGCTGTTTTTT. Encoded protein: CSVEDPAGGWTGELFF.

The chain combines TRBV6-5 with TRBJ2-5, with TRBD1 as a possible D gene (6 bases). This CDR3 region has 16 residues. Germline CDR1 is MNHEY and CDR2 is SVGAGI. V dropped 8 bases and J dropped 5 bases, with 24 bases sitting between them. CDR3 region: CASQILPGHLRETQYF. DNA of the CDR3: TGTGCCAGCCAGATACTTCCGGGACACCTAAGGGAGACCCAGTACTTC.

The V and J genes are TRBV27 and TRBJ2-7; 10 nucleotides align to TRBD2. The CDR3 contains 16 residues. Trimming took 2 bases from V and 3 from J; bases not matched to a gene: 7. The germline gives CDR1 MNHEY, CDR2 SMNVEV (reference sequence). CDR3 region: CASSLLAGAQDYEQYF. CDR3 nucleotides: TGTGCCAGCAGTTTACTAGCGGGAGCCCAAGACTACGAGCAGTACTTC.

The chain joins TRBV6-5 to TRBJ2-1, with D perhaps TRBD1 (6 bases). Germline CDR1 reads MNHEY; CDR2 reads SVGAGI. The CDR3 sequence is 15 residues long. Trimming pared 4 bases from V and 4 bases from J, leaving 14 bases between. The CDR3 region is CASSSPATGYNEQFF. Here the CDR3 DNA reads TGTGCCAGCAGTTCGCCCGCTACAGGGTACAATGAGCAGTTCTTC.

The chain uses TRBV3-1 and TRBJ2-3, with 13 bases fitting TRBD2. Trimming cost V 0 bases and J 5 bases; bases outside gene matches: 5. This CDR3 is built from 17 residues. Germline V CDR1 and CDR2: LGHDT, YNNKEL (reference sequence). CDR3 loop: CASSQDGGLAGQDTQYF. The CDR3 region has the DNA TGTGCCAGCAGCCAAGATGGGGGACTAGCGGGACAAGATACGCAGTATTTT.

The sample holds one count of this clonotype. The chain uses TRBV13 and TRBJ2-7; a weak D match, TRBD2 (6 bases). The V and J ends lost 1 base and 4 bases respectively, with 17 bases between them. Germline CDR1 reads PRHDT; CDR2 reads FYEKMQ (reference sequence). The CDR3 covers 16 residues. The CDR3 sequence is CASSLVTGVSPYEQYF. The CDR3 region has the DNA TGTGCCAGCAGCTTAGTGACGGGGGTCTCCCCATACGAGCAGTACTTC.

The genes are TRBV5-6 and TRBJ2-1; D is unclear. Per germline, CDR1 SGHDT and CDR2 YYEEEE. The V end lost 1 base, the J end lost 5 bases, and 10 bases lay between the germline ends. The CDR3 is made up of 14 amino acids. The CDR3 is CASSLINRHNEQFF. CDR3 nucleotides: TGTGCCAGCAGCTTGATTAATCGGCACAATGAGCAGTTCTTC.

The gene calls are TRBV6-5 and TRBJ2-1; D possibly matches TRBD1 or TRBD2 (5 bases each). The germline V and J ends were trimmed by 7 bases and 13 bases, with 11 bases remaining between them. Germline V lookup: CDR1 MNHEY, CDR2 SVGAGI. The CDR3 spans 10 residues. The DNA for the CDR3 is TGTGCCAGCATGGGGGACCGTCAGTTCTTC. Translated: CASMGDRQFF.

V usage is TRBV18 and J usage is TRBJ2-1, with TRBD2 matching 7 bases. The germline CDR1 and CDR2 sequences are KGHSH and LQKENI. V shed 2 bases, J shed 7 bases, and the junction held 8 bases outside the gene matches. CDR3 length equals 15 residues. CDR3 loop: CASSPWGGDKNEQFF. The CDR3 DNA follows: TGTGCCAGCTCACCATGGGGGGGAGATAAAAATGAGCAGTTCTTC. Looking up the rest from reference TRBV18 and TRBJ2-1 gives the full variable domain: NAGVMQNPRHLVRRRGQEARLRCSPMKGHSHVYWYRQLPEEGLKFMVYLQKENIIDESGMPKERFSAEFPKEGPSILRIQQVVRGDSAAYFCASSPWGGDKNEQFFGPGTRLTVL.

This clonotype was seen only once. This chain connects TRBV2 to TRBJ2-7, with TRBD1 matching 10 bases. The CDR3 runs 17 residues. The junction had 15 bases not matched to a gene; V was cut back by 3 bases and J by 7 bases. CDR1 and CDR2 (germline): SNHLY, FYNNEI. In nucleotides, the CDR3 is TGTGCCAGCAGTGATATCTCCACCGGGACAGGGGTCGGGGAGCAGTACTTC. Protein sequence: CASSDISTGTGVGEQYF.

This chain joins TRBV19 and TRBJ2-5; tentatively, D is TRBD2 (6 bases). V was shortened by 7 bases and J by 2 bases, with 17 bases between the two germline ends. This CDR3 is built from 15 residues. Germline V gene sequence: CDR1 LNHDA, CDR2 SQIVND (reference sequence). The CDR3 bases are TGTGCCAGTACACAGACATCAGGAGGGCAAGAGACCCAGTACTTC. It encodes CASTQTSGGQETQYF.

This chain connects TRBV27 to TRBJ2-3, with 8 bases aligning to TRBD1. V lost 2 bases and J lost 2; bases outside the gene matches: 6. This CDR3 has 16 amino acids. CDR1 MNHEY and CDR2 SMNVEV come from the germline V gene (reference sequence). CDR3 residues: CASSLGTGQHTDTQYF. The DNA of the CDR3 is TGTGCCAGCAGTTTAGGGACAGGACAGCACACAGATACGCAGTATTTT.

This chain connects TRBV29-1 to TRBJ2-7; a weak D match, TRBD1 (5 bases). Germline values: CDR1 SQVTM, CDR2 ANQGSEA. Trimming cost V 0 bases and J 3 bases, with 9 bases left between them. The CDR3 is 13 residues long. The CDR3 here is CSVEDSDSYEQYF. The DNA for the CDR3 is TGCAGCGTTGAAGATAGTGACAGCTACGAGCAGTACTTC.

This chain uses TRBV2 with TRBJ2-3; 11 bases agree with TRBD2. This CDR3 comprises 14 residues. Germline CDR1 SNHLY, CDR2 FYNNEI. V was clipped by 8 bases and J by 5 bases; unmatched bases: 6. The CDR3 spells CASWASGRIDTQYF. The CDR3 DNA is TGTGCCAGCTGGGCTAGCGGGAGGATAGATACGCAGTATTTT.

The genes are TRBV28 and TRBJ2-7; D not resolved. This CDR3 comprises 11 residues. Per germline, CDR1 MDHEN and CDR2 SYDVKM. Trimming stripped 6 bases from V and 1 base from J, with 4 bases between. The CDR3: CASSRSYEQYF. In nucleotides, the CDR3 is TGTGCCAGCAGCCGTTCCTACGAGCAGTACTTC.

CDR3 in DNA: TGTGCCAGCAGTGACCGGGACAGAAGCTCCTATAATTCACCCCTCCACTTT. It codes for CASSDRDRSSYNSPLHF. The V gene is TRBV2, the J gene TRBJ1-6; 7 nucleotides match TRBD1. The CDR3 is 17 residues long. Per the germline V gene, CDR1 is SNHLY and CDR2 is FYNNEI. The J segment lost 0 bases and the V segment lost 3 bases, leaving 5 bases of the junction unmatched.

The J gene is TRBJ2-1, the V gene TRBV28, with D possibly being TRBD1 or TRBD2 (5 bases each). This CDR3 has 13 amino acids. V gave up 5 bases and J gave up 8 bases, with 13 bases separating them. Germline CDR1 reads MDHEN; CDR2 reads SYDVKM. CDR3 protein: CASSLRMGDEQFF. DNA for the CDR3: TGTGCCAGCAGTCTAAGGATGGGGGATGAGCAGTTCTTC.

J is TRBJ1-1 and V is TRBV11-2; D is ambiguous. Germline loops: CDR1 SGHAT, CDR2 FQNNGV. V was cut by 1 base and J by 6 bases, with 9 bases left in between. The CDR3 has 13 residues. CDR3 sequence: CASSLAPFAEAFF. DNA of the CDR3: TGTGCCAGCAGCTTAGCCCCTTTCGCTGAAGCTTTCTTT.

This chain connects TRBV18 to TRBJ1-2; D gene ambiguous. V lost 3 bases to trimming and J lost 6 bases, with 14 bases between them. From germline, CDR1 is KGHSH and CDR2 LQKENI. The CDR3 runs to 14 residues. The CDR3 DNA sequence: TGTGCCAGCTCACCTATACTGGAATTGGATGGCTACACCTTC. As protein: CASSPILELDGYTF.

The CDR3 loop reads CASSFLGAKNIQYF. In DNA, the CDR3 is TGTGCCAGCAGCTTTCTGGGAGCCAAAAACATTCAGTACTTC. The J gene is TRBJ2-4, the V gene TRBV13; unclear D gene. The CDR3 spans 14 residues. Germline CDR1 and CDR2: PRHDT and FYEKMQ (reference sequence). The V end lost 3 bases, the J end lost 0 bases, and 6 bases lay between the germline ends. The full variable domain, rest sourced from reference TRBV13 and TRBJ2-4, is AAGVIQSPRHLIKEKRETATLKCYPIPRHDTVYWYQQGPGQDPQFLISFYEKMQSDKGSIPDRFSAQQFSDYHSELNMSSLELGDSALYFCASSFLGAKNIQYFGAGTRLSVL.

The chain carries TRBV23-1 and TRBJ1-2; D uncertain. Being an ORF, TRBV23-1 has a function that is uncertain. Deletions cut 3 bases from V and 8 bases from J, with 25 bases between. This CDR3 has 17 residues. The CDR3 sequence is CASSQAPEVAAEEGYTF. The CDR3 coding sequence is TGCGCCAGCAGTCAGGCCCCGGAGGTCGCCGCAGAAGAAGGCTACACCTTC.